This T cell receptor (beta chain) was sequenced during a study of early T cells in non-severe SARS-CoV-2 infection. Individual cDNA molecules were tagged with unique molecular identifiers, the study reported. TCRdb used MiXCR to reprocess the 5' RACE reads, holding one entry per CDR3 protein. The sample yields tens of thousands of distinct CDR3 sequences, more than 9.5% seen once. The germline V and J ends were trimmed by 0 bases and 1 base, with 6 bases remaining between them. The CDR3 sequence is 14 residues long. The germline V gene has CDR1 MNHEY and CDR2 SVGEGT. This clonotype was recorded at least ten times.

Sequenced here: whole blood, sampled at baseline. This TCR came from an adult who was a healthcare worker with PCR-confirmed SARS-CoV-2 infection or an uninfected control (not recorded which). V gene TRBV6-2 or TRBV6-3 combines with J gene TRBJ2-5; the D is unclear. Here the CDR3 reads CASSYSGIQETQYF. The CDR3 region has the DNA TGTGCCAGCAGTTACTCAGGCATCCAAGAGACCCAGTACTTC.